The 24 T cell receptor beta chains reported below all come from one sample, sequenced in a study of blood T cells in healthy people across ages. A second roughly 7 to 12 cycle PCR used barcoded and J-beta primers. TCRdb ran MiXCR on the 5' RACE reads and lists one entry per CDR3 protein. This table holds 1.5 million to 1.8 million distinct CDR3 sequences, about 42% found once. Sequences were obtained from blood. The receptors stem from a woman aged 18-30 years in good health.

The chain links TRBV4-1 to TRBJ1-5, with no clear D. The V end was cut by 2 bases, the J end by 6 bases, with 11 bases between. The CDR3 covers 14 residues. Germline CDR1 is MGHRA and CDR2 is YSYEKL. The CDR3 DNA is TGCGCCAGCAGCCAATTCGGCGTGTCTCAGCCCCAGCATTTT. It specifies CASSQFGVSQPQHF.

The chain employs TRBV5-1 and TRBJ2-3; the D is unclear. The V end was cut by 0 bases, the J end by 2 bases, with 7 bases between. CDR1 is SGHRS and CDR2 is YFSETQ in the germline V gene. CDR3 length: 14 residues. The CDR3 loop reads CASSLDHPTDTQYF. CDR3 DNA sequence: TGCGCCAGCAGCTTGGACCATCCCACAGATACGCAGTATTTT. The full variable domain, completed using reference TRBV5-1 and TRBJ2-3, is KAGVTQTPRYLIKTRGQQVTLSCSPISGHRSVSWYQQTPGQGLQFLFEYFSETQRNKGNFPGRFSGRQFSNSRSEMNVSTLELGDSALYLCASSLDHPTDTQYFGPGTRLTVL.

This chain uses TRBV18 with TRBJ2-4, with D unclear. The CDR3 has 13 amino acids. Germline V lookup: CDR1 KGHSH, CDR2 LQKENI. V was clipped by 3 bases and J by 9 bases, with 12 bases between them. CDR3 residues: CASSPSPDSIQYF. CDR3 nucleotide sequence: TGTGCCAGCTCACCTTCCCCGGATAGCATTCAGTACTTC.

The V gene is TRBV3-1, the J gene TRBJ2-1, with 10 bases lining up with TRBD2. The J call may be incorrect, as the DNA end agrees better with TRBJ2-7. This CDR3 has 17 residues. Germline values: CDR1 LGHDT, CDR2 YNNKEL (reference sequence). In DNA, the CDR3 is TGTGCCAGCAGCCAATCTTGGGCCGCTAGCGGGGGTTATGAGCAGTACTTC. Amino acids: CASSQSWAASGGYEQYF.

This clonotype came up once. The chain has TRBV7-2 and TRBJ2-1, with a weak D call TRBD1 (5 bases). The J call is in doubt because the DNA end fits TRBJ2-7 better. The CDR3 spans 16 residues. Germline V gives CDR1 SGHTA, CDR2 FQGNSA. The DNA for the CDR3 is TGTGCCAGCAGCTTAGATTCCGCAGGGTCCTACAATGAGCAGTACTTC. This sequence encodes CASSLDSAGSYNEQYF.

J is TRBJ2-1 and V is TRBV6-6, with 7 bases matching TRBD1. The J segment lost 6 bases and the V segment lost 0 bases, leaving 8 bases of the junction unmatched. Germline CDR1 reads MNHNY; CDR2 reads SVGAGI (reference sequence). This CDR3 spans 16 amino acids. Here the CDR3 reads CASSYSKTGLSNEQFF. DNA of the CDR3: TGTGCCAGCAGTTACTCGAAGACAGGGTTATCCAATGAGCAGTTCTTC.

This clonotype was recorded a few times. J is TRBJ1-4 and V is TRBV12-3 or TRBV12-4; 8 bases fit TRBD1. This CDR3 spans 16 amino acids. With 3 bases clipped from V and 7 bases from J, the junction kept 10 bases outside the gene matches. CDR3 sequence reads: CASSFSGQAGSEKLFF. As DNA, the CDR3 is TGTGCCAGCAGTTTCTCGGGACAGGCCGGGAGTGAAAAACTGTTTTTT.

J is TRBJ1-5 and V is TRBV20-1; D call uncertain. The CDR3 length is 14 residues. V lost 0 bases to trimming and J lost 3 bases, with 9 bases between them. Per the germline V gene, CDR1 is DFQATT and CDR2 is SNEGSKA (reference sequence). CDR3 nucleotides: TGCAGTGCTAGAGACGGAACGGACAATCAGCCCCAGCATTTT. It is translated as CSARDGTDNQPQHF.

The chain links TRBV29-1 to TRBJ2-7; D is uncertain. V lost 0 bases and J 6 bases, leaving 12 bases between the germline ends. CDR1 SQVTM and CDR2 ANQGSEA come from the germline V gene. The CDR3 is 13 amino acids. CDR3 region: CSVEDLLTREQYF. DNA of the CDR3: TGCAGCGTTGAAGATCTCTTGACGCGCGAGCAGTACTTC.

As DNA, the CDR3 is TGTGCCAGCAGCTTAAACCCCTCGACAAGGGTCTACGAGCAGTACTTC. This gives the protein CASSLNPSTRVYEQYF. The chain employs TRBV7-3 and TRBJ2-7; D uncertain. The V end was cut by 1 base, the J end by 3 bases, with 16 bases between. The CDR3 sequence is 16 residues long. Germline V lookup: CDR1 SGHTA, CDR2 FQGTGA.

V is TRBV4-2 and J is TRBJ1-2; D perhaps matches TRBD1 (6 bases). Germline V lookup: CDR1 LGHNA, CDR2 YNFKEQ. CDR3 length equals 16 residues. Trimming removed 3 bases at V and 4 bases at J, with 18 bases between. DNA of the CDR3: TGTGCCAGCAGCCAGGCAAAAGGACAGCACGCCTATGGCTACACCTTC. Residues: CASSQAKGQHAYGYTF.

This clonotype turned up a few times. The rearrangement uses TRBV27 and TRBJ2-7; D perhaps matches TRBD2 (6 bases). This CDR3 has 16 residues. CDR1 and CDR2 (germline): MNHEY, SMNVEV (reference sequence). Trimming removed 0 bases at V and 4 bases at J, with 16 bases between. CDR3 sequence: CASSLSGLTTNYEQYF. The CDR3 nucleotides are TGTGCCAGCAGTTTATCGGGACTGACGACCAATTACGAGCAGTACTTC.

The chain is built from TRBV15 and TRBJ2-5; 8 bases fit TRBD2. Germline trimming cut 2 bases from V and 2 bases from J; bases unmatched to any gene: 4. This CDR3 region has 15 residues. From germline, CDR1 is LNHNV and CDR2 YYDKDF (reference sequence). The CDR3 spells CATSRPAGAQETQYF. The CDR3 nucleotides read TGTGCCACCAGCAGACCAGCGGGGGCACAAGAGACCCAGTACTTC.

This chain connects TRBV7-9 to TRBJ2-5; TRBD1 is a possible D gene (6 bases). Between the trimmed V and J ends, which lost 7 bases and 1 base, there was a span of 13 bases. The CDR3 spans 14 residues. In germline, CDR1 is SEHNR, CDR2 FQNEAQ (reference sequence). DNA for the CDR3: TGTGCCAGCAATGGGGGCGATATCCAAGAGACCCAGTACTTC. It codes for CASNGGDIQETQYF.

The chain joins TRBV4-1 to TRBJ2-7; tentative D call: TRBD2 (6 bases). Germline V gives CDR1 MGHRA, CDR2 YSYEKL. Trimming cost V 1 base and J 2 bases, with 12 bases left between them. CDR3 length: 15 residues. CDR3 loop: CASSQVDRGTYEQYF. The CDR3 region has the DNA TGCGCCAGCAGCCAAGTCGACCGGGGGACCTACGAGCAGTACTTC.

The chain employs TRBV9 and TRBJ2-4; 8 nucleotides align to TRBD2. Trimming at V came to 0 bases and at J to 0 bases, leaving 5 bases not matched to a gene. This CDR3 spans 17 amino acids. Germline V gene data show CDR1 as SGDLS and CDR2 as YYNGEE. The CDR3 spells CASSVGGGGLAKNIQYF. As DNA, the CDR3 is TGTGCCAGCAGCGTAGGGGGCGGGGGGCTAGCCAAAAACATTCAGTACTTC.

This clonotype has at least ten counts. The genes are TRBV7-2 and TRBJ2-3; TRBD1 might be the D (5 bases). The CDR3 has 12 amino acids. The V end was cut by 5 bases, the J end by 6 bases, with 9 bases between. The germline V gene has CDR1 SGHTA and CDR2 FQGNSA. CDR3 in amino acids: CASSRNRDTQYF. DNA of the CDR3: TGTGCCAGCAGCCGGAACAGGGATACGCAGTATTTT.

This clonotype was found many times. The gene calls are TRBV7-2 and TRBJ1-1; D unresolved. V was pared by 6 bases and J by 2 bases, with 10 bases between. There are 13 residues in the CDR3. Germline-derived CDR1 and CDR2 are SGHTA and FQGNSA. CDR3 nucleotides: TGTGCCAGCAGTCCACCGGCTAACACTGAAGCTTTCTTT. This translates into CASSPPANTEAFF.

The chain joins TRBV13 to TRBJ2-2; no firm D call. Germline V CDR1 and CDR2: PRHDT, FYEKMQ (reference sequence). The CDR3 extends over 15 amino acids. V lost 2 bases and J lost 0, with 7 bases in between. CDR3: CASSLRRTNTGELFF. In nucleotides, the CDR3 is TGTGCCAGCAGCTTAAGACGGACGAACACCGGGGAGCTGTTTTTT. The full variable domain, completed using reference TRBV13 and TRBJ2-2, is AAGVIQSPRHLIKEKRETATLKCYPIPRHDTVYWYQQGPGQDPQFLISFYEKMQSDKGSIPDRFSAQQFSDYHSELNMSSLELGDSALYFCASSLRRTNTGELFFGEGSRLTVL.

This clonotype was seen a few times. CDR3 residues: CASSTNRGSDTQYF. The CDR3 DNA sequence: TGTGCCAGCAGCACCAACAGGGGATCAGATACGCAGTATTTT. The V and J genes are TRBV11-2 and TRBJ2-3; 7 bases match TRBD1. CDR1 and CDR2 (germline): SGHAT, FQNNGV. The CDR3 covers 14 residues. The ends lost 5 bases at V and 4 bases at J; junction bases unmatched: 6.

With respect to this clonotype: The junction differs from germline at one of its ends, possibly a read error. The chain joins TRBV7-9 to TRBJ2-7, with D possibly TRBD2 on 7 matching bases. This CDR3 spans 15 amino acids. Germline CDR1 is SEHNR and CDR2 is FQNEAQ (reference sequence). CDR3 DNA: TGTGCCGGCAGCTTCGGGGGGCGCAAAAGCTACGAGCAGTACTTC. Amino acid sequence: CAGSFGGRKSYEQYF.

V and J are TRBV4-1 and TRBJ2-7, with D perhaps TRBD2 (6 bases). The DNA end is a closer match to TRBJ2-5, so the J assignment may be wrong. This CDR3 spans 18 amino acids. Germline CDR1 is MGHRA and CDR2 is YSYEKL. This CDR3 is CASSQEGTGTGSQETQYF. In DNA, the CDR3 is TGCGCCAGCAGCCAAGAAGGGACGGGGACCGGGAGTCAAGAGACCCAGTACTTC.

CDR3 region: CASSQGLAGVNYEQYF. As DNA, the CDR3 is TGTGCCAGCAGCCAAGGACTAGCGGGCGTAAACTACGAGCAGTACTTC. The chain couples TRBV4-2 to TRBJ2-7; the match to TRBD2 covers 10 bases. Losses at the gene ends were 1 base for V and 3 bases for J; bases not matched to a gene: 6. The CDR3 runs to 16 residues. CDR1 LGHNA and CDR2 YNFKEQ come from the germline V gene.

This clonotype was detected once. V usage is TRBV27 and J usage is TRBJ2-1, with 13 bases matching TRBD2. The germline gives CDR1 MNHEY, CDR2 SMNVEV (reference sequence). The ends lost 5 bases at V and 7 bases at J; junction bases unmatched: 5. The CDR3 spans 15 residues. CDR3 loop: CASSIGTSGINEQFF. The CDR3, as DNA: TGTGCCAGCAGTATCGGGACTAGCGGGATTAATGAGCAGTTCTTC.